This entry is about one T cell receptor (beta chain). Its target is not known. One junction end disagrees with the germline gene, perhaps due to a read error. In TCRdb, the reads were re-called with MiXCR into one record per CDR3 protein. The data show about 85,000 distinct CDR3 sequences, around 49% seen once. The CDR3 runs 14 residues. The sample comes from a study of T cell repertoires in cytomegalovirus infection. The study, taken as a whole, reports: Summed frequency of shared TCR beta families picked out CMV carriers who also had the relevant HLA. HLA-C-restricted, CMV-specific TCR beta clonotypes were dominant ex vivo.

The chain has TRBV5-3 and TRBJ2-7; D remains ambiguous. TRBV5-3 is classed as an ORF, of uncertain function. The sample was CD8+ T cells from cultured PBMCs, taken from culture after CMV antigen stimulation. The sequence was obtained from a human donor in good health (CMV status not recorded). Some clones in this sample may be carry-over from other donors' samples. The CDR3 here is CASSLVGSTYEQYF. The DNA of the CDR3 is TGTGCCAGCAGCTTGGTCGGCAGCACCTACGAGCAGTACTTC.